This T cell receptor (beta chain) was observed in a study of T cell responses to AZD1222 COVID-19 vaccine. General study findings and limits: Seropositive status at baseline applied to only 6 or 7 AZD1222 recipients. Rises in breadth and depth of Spike-specific TCRs came after two AZD1222 doses.

The junction had 5 bases not matched to a gene; V was cut back by 2 bases and J by 4 bases. This CDR3 comprises 15 residues. Germline V gene sequence: CDR1 SGHTA, CDR2 FQGNSA. Libraries were prepared by immunoSEQ multiplex PCR; TCRdb keeps only in-frame clonotypes and omits some of them. The table lists over 130,000 clones, roughly 93% of them singletons, with around 10% in the top ten. On this clone: Its antigen is unidentified.

This clonotype was sampled from an adult who received the AZD1222 COVID-19 vaccine. V gene TRBV7-2 combines with J gene TRBJ2-3; 8 bases are shared with TRBD2. Sample: peripheral blood, taken 28 days after the second AZD1222 dose. The CDR3 loop reads CASSLSGLVADTQYF. In DNA, the CDR3 is TGTGCCAGCAGCTTATCGGGACTAGTGGCAGATACGCAGTATTTT.